This T cell receptor (beta chain) is from a study of PD-1 blockade in classical Hodgkin lymphoma. At the level of the study: On a schedule of every 2 weeks, patients received nivolumab 3 mg/kg intravenously.

The assay was immunoSEQ multiplex PCR, and TCRdb's table has in-frame clones only and misses some. Of about 110,000 clones in the sample, around 89% were seen once. No patient escaped relapse after autologous stem cell transplantation, and brentuximab vedotin exposure varied. Details on this clone: Its antigen is unknown.

This CDR3 is built from 13 residues. Germline V gene data show CDR1 as MNHEY and CDR2 as SVGAGI. Trimming shortened V by 0 bases and J by 8 bases, and 8 bases separated the two germline ends. Whole-study findings and limits: Why repertoires differed is undefined; disease activity or prior therapy possibly contributed.

The gene calls are TRBV6-5 and TRBJ2-1; D unresolved. The sequence came from a human donor with classical Hodgkin lymphoma. The sequencing here drew on peripheral blood mononuclear cells (PBMCs), taken before the second cycle of nivolumab. CDR3: CASSYSSPDEQFF. The DNA for the CDR3 is TGTGCCAGCAGTTACTCGAGCCCGGATGAGCAGTTCTTC.